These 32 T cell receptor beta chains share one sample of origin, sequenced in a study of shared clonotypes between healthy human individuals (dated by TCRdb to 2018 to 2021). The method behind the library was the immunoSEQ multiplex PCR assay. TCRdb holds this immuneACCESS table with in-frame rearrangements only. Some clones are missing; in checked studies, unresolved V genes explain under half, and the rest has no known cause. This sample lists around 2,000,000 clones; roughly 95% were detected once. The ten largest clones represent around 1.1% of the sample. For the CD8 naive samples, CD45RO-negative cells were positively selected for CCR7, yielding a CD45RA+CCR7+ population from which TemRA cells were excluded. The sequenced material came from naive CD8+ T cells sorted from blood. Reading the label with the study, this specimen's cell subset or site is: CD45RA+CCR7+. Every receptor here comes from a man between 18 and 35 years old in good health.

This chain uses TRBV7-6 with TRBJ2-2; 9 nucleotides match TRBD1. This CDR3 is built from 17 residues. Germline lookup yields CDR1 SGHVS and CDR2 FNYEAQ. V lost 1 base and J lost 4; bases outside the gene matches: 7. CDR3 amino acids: CASSLDKTGGGTGELFF. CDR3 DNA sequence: TGTGCCAGCAGCTTAGATAAGACAGGGGGTGGCACCGGGGAGCTGTTTTTT.

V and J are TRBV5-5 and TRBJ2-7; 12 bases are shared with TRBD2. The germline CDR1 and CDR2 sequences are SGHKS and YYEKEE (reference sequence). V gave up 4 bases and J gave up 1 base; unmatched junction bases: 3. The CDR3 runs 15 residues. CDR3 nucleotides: TGTGCCAGCAGCACGACTAGCGGGAGTTCCTACGAGCAGTACTTC. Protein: CASSTTSGSSYEQYF. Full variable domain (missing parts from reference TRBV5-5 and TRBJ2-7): DAGVTQSPTHLIKTRGQQVTLRCSPISGHKSVSWYQQVLGQGPQFIFQYYEKEERGRGNFPDRFSARQFPNYSSELNVNALLLGDSALYLCASSTTSGSSYEQYFGPGTRLTVT.

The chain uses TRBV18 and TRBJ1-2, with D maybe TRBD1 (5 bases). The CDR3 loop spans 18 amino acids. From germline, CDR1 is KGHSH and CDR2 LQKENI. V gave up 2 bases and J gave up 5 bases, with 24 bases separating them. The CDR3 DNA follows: TGTGCCAGCTCACCATTAGACCGGACGGCAGAAGGGGAGTATGGCTACACCTTC. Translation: CASSPLDRTAEGEYGYTF. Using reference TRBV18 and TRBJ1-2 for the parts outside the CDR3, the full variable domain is NAGVMQNPRHLVRRRGQEARLRCSPMKGHSHVYWYRQLPEEGLKFMVYLQKENIIDESGMPKERFSAEFPKEGPSILRIQQVVRGDSAAYFCASSPLDRTAEGEYGYTFGSGTRLTVV.

CDR3 amino acids: CASSTALRDIHEQYF. Written as DNA, the CDR3 is TGTGCCAGCAGCACCGCGCTCCGGGACATCCACGAGCAGTACTTC. This chain connects TRBV21-1 to TRBJ2-7; the table's D gene call, TRBD1, was not cross checked with the DNA. TRBV21-1 is noted as a pseudogene. The CDR3 runs to 15 residues.

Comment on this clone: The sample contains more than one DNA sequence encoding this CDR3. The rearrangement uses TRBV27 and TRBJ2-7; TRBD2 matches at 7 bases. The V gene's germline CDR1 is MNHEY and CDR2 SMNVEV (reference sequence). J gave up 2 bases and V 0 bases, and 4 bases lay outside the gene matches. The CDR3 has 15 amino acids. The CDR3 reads CASSLSASGAYEQYF. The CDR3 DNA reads TGTGCCAGCAGTTTATCGGCTAGCGGAGCCTACGAGCAGTACTTC.

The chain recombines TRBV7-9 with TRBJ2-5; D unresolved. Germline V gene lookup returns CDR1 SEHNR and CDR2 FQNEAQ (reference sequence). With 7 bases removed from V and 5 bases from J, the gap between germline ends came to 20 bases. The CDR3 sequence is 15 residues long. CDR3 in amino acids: CASTSTGWSGETQYF. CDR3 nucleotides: TGTGCCAGCACCTCCACCGGGTGGAGTGGGGAGACCCAGTACTTC.

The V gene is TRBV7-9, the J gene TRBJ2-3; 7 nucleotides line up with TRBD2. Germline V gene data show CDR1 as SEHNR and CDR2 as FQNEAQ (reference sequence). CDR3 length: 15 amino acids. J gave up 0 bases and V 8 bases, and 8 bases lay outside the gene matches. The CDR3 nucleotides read TGTGCCAGCCCGGGGGGTGGGAGTAGCACAGATACGCAGTATTTT. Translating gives CASPGGGSSTDTQYF.

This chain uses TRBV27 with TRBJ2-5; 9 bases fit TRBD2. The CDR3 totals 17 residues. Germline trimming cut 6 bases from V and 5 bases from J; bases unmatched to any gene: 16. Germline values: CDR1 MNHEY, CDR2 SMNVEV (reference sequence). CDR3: CASSRWWSGGSLETQYF. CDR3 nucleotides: TGTGCCAGCAGCCGCTGGTGGAGCGGGGGGTCATTGGAGACCCAGTACTTC.

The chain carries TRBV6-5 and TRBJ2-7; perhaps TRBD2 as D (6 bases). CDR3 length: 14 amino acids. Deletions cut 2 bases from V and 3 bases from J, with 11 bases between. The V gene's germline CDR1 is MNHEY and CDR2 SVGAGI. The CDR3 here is CASSYVEGGYEQYF. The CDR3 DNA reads TGTGCCAGCAGTTACGTTGAGGGAGGCTACGAGCAGTACTTC.

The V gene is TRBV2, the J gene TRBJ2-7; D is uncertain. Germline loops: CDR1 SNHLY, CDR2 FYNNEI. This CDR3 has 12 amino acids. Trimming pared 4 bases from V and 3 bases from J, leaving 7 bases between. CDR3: CASSAEDYEQYF. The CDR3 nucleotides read TGTGCCAGCAGTGCAGAAGACTACGAGCAGTACTTC.

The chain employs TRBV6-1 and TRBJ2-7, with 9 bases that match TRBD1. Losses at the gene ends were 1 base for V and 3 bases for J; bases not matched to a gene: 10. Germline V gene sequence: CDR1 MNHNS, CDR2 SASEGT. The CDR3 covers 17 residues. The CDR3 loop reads CASSEVANRGQIYEQYF. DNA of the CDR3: TGTGCCAGCAGTGAAGTAGCCAACAGGGGGCAAATCTACGAGCAGTACTTC.

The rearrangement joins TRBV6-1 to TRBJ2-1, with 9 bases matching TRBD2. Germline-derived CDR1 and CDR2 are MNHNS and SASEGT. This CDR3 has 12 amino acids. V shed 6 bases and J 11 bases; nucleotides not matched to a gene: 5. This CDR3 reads CASRETSGQQFF. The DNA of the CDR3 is TGTGCCAGCAGAGAGACTAGCGGACAGCAGTTCTTC.

This chain's CDR3 is CASRRTGPNTEAFF. The CDR3 DNA is TGTGCCAGCAGGCGGACAGGGCCGAACACTGAAGCTTTCTTT. V is TRBV27 and J is TRBJ1-1; 8 bases are a match to TRBD1. Germline V gene lookup returns CDR1 MNHEY and CDR2 SMNVEV (reference sequence). Trimming at V came to 6 bases and at J to 1 base, leaving 4 bases not matched to a gene. The CDR3 is made up of 14 amino acids.

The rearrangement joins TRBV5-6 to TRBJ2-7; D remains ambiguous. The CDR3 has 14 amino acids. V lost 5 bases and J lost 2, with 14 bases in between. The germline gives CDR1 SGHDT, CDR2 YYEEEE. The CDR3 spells CASRSSDKTYEQYF. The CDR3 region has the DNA TGTGCCAGCAGATCCTCTGACAAGACCTACGAGCAGTACTTC. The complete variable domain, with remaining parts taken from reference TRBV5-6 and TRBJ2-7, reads DAGVTQSPTHLIKTRGQQVTLRCSPKSGHDTVSWYQQALGQGPQFIFQYYEEEERQRGNFPDRFSGHQFPNYSSELNVNALLLGDSALYLCASRSSDKTYEQYFGPGTRLTVT.

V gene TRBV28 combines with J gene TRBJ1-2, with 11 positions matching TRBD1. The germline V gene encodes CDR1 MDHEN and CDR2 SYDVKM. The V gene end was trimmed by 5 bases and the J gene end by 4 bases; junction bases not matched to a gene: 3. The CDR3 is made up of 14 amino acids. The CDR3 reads CASSGTGGGYGYTF. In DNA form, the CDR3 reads TGTGCCAGCAGTGGGACAGGGGGGGGCTATGGCTACACCTTC.

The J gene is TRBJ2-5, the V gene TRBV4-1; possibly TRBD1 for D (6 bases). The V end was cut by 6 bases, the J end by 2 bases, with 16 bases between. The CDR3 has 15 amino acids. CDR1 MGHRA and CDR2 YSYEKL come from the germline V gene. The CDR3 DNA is TGCGCCAGCAGTCTAGGGACAACGGGGCAAGAGACCCAGTACTTC. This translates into CASSLGTTGQETQYF.

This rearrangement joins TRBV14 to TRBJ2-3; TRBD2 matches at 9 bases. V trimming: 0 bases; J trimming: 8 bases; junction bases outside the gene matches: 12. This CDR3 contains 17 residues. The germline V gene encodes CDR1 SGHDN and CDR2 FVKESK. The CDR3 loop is CASSQEGSGSPSGTQYF. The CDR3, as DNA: TGTGCCAGCAGCCAAGAGGGTAGCGGGAGCCCGTCGGGTACGCAGTATTTT.

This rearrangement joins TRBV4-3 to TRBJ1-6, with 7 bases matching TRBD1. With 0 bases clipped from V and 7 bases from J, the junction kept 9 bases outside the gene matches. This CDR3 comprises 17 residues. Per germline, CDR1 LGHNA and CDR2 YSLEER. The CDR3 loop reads CASSQDFWAGGNSPLHF. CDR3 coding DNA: TGCGCCAGCAGCCAAGATTTTTGGGCAGGGGGAAATTCACCCCTCCACTTT.

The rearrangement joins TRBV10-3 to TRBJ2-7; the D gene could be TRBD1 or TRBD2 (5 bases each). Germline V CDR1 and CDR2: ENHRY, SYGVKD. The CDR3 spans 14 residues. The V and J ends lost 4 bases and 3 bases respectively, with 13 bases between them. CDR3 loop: CAISALRGLYEQYF. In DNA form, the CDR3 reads TGTGCCATCAGTGCCCTGAGGGGCCTCTACGAGCAGTACTTC.

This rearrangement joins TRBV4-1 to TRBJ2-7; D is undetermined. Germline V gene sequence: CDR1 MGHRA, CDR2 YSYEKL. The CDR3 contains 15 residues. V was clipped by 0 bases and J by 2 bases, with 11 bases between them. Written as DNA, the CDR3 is TGCGCCAGCAGCCAAGAACCCAGGTCCACCTACGAGCAGTACTTC. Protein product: CASSQEPRSTYEQYF.

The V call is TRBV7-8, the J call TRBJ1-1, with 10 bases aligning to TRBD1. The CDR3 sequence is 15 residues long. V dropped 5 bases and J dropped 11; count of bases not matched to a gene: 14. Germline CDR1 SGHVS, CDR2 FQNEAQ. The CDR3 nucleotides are TGTGCCAGCAGCCTAGAAGTGGGACAGGGGATAGGTGCTTTCTTT. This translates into CASSLEVGQGIGAFF. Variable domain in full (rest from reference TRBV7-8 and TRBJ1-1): GAGVSQSPRYKVAKRGQDVALRCDPISGHVSLFWYQQALGQGPEFLTYFQNEAQLDKSGLPSDRFFAERPEGSVSTLKIQRTQQEDSAVYLCASSLEVGQGIGAFFGQGTRLTVV.

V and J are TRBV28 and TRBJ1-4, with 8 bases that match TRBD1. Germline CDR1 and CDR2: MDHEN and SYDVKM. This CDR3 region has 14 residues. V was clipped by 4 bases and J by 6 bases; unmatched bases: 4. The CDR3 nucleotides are TGTGCCAGCAGTTGGACAGGGCGAGATGAAAAACTGTTTTTT. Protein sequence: CASSWTGRDEKLFF.

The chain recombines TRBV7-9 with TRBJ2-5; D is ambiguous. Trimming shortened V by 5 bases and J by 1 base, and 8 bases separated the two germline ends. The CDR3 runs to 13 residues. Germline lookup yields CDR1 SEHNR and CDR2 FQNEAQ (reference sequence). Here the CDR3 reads CASSVLGQETQYF. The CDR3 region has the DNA TGTGCCAGCAGCGTCCTGGGCCAAGAGACCCAGTACTTC.

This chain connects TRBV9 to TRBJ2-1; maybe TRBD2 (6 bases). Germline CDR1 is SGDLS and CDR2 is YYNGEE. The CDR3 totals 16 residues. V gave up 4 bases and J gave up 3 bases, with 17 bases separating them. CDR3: CASSPLPGTGYNEQFF. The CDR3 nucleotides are TGTGCCAGCAGCCCCCTTCCCGGGACTGGCTACAATGAGCAGTTCTTC.

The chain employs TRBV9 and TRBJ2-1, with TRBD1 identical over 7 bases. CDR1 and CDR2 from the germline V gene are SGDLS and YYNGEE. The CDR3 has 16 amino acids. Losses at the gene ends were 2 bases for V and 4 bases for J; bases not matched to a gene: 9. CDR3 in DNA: TGTGCCAGCAGCGTCTCCGGACAGGCTGGGTACAATGAGCAGTTCTTC. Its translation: CASSVSGQAGYNEQFF.

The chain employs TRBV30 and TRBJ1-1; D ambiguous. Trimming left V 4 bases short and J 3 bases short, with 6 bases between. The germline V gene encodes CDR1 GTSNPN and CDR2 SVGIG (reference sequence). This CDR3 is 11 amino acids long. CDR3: CAWTWDTEAFF. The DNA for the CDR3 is TGTGCCTGGACCTGGGACACTGAAGCTTTCTTT.

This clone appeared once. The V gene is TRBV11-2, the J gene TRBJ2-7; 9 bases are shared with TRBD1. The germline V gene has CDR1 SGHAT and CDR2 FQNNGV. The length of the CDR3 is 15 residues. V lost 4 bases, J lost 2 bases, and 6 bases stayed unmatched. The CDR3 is CASSSRTGETYEQYF. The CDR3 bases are TGTGCCAGCAGCTCTAGGACAGGGGAAACCTACGAGCAGTACTTC.

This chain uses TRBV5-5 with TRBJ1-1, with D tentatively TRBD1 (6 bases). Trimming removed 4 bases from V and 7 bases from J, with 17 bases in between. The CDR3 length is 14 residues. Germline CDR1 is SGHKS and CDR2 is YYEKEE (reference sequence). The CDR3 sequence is CASSTNPGGYEAFF. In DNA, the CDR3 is TGTGCCAGCAGCACGAACCCCGGGGGCTATGAAGCTTTCTTT.

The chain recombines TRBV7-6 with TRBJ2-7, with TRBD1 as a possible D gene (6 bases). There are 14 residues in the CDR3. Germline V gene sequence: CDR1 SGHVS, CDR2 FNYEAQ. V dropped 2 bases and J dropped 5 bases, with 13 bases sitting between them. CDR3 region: CASSLLQGRHEQYF. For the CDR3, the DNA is TGTGCCAGCAGCTTATTACAGGGACGGCACGAGCAGTACTTC.

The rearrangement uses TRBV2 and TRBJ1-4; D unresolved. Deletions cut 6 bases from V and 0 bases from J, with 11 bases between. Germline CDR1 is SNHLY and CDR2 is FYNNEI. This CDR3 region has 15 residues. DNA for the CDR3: TGTGCCAGCAGCCGAAGCCGGACAACTAATGAAAAACTGTTTTTT. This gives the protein CASSRSRTTNEKLFF.

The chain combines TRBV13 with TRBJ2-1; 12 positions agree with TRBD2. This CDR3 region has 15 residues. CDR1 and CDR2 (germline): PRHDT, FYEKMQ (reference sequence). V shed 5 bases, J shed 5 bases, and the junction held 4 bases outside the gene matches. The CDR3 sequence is CASSAWTSGDNEQFF. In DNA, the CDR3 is TGTGCCAGCAGCGCCTGGACTAGCGGGGACAATGAGCAGTTCTTC.

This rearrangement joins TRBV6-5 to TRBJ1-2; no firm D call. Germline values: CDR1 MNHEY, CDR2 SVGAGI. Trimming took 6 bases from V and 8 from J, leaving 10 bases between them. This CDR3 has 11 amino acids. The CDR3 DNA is TGTGCCAGCAGCAACCAGGACGGCTACACCTTC. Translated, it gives CASSNQDGYTF.